The source of this TCR beta chain is a study of T cell responses to AZD1222 COVID-19 vaccine. General study points: Repertoires were obtained solely post-peak T cell response.

The CDR3 is made up of 15 amino acids. The V gene lost 0 bases and the J gene lost 3 bases, with 9 bases spanning the gap. The germline CDR1 and CDR2 sequences are MGHRA and YSYEKL. In regard to this clone: Its specificity is unknown.

The repertoire was sequenced with immunoSEQ multiplex PCR; TCRdb's copy has only in-frame clones and lacks some. This sample has 150,000 to 200,000 clones; approximately 94% occur once, and the top ten carry approximately 0.6%. The chain combines TRBV4-1 with TRBJ1-3; perhaps TRBD1 as D (6 bases). The material was peripheral blood, obtained on day 0 of AZD1222 vaccination. This TCR derives from an adult in good health. The DNA of the CDR3 is TGCGCCAGCAGCCAAGATACAGGGCGTGGAAACACCATATATTTT. Protein sequence: CASSQDTGRGNTIYF.